This T cell receptor beta chain appears in the sequencing data of a study of blood T cell repertoires in COVID-19. The CDR3 length is 15 residues. V dropped 5 bases and J dropped 9 bases, with 20 bases sitting between them. Germline-derived CDR1 and CDR2 are SEHNR and FQNEAQ (reference sequence). TCRdb's table, derived via immunoSEQ multiplex PCR, lists solely in-frame clones and lacks some. This table has around 260,000 clones, approximately 89% appearing once. Sequenced material: peripheral blood. The chain couples TRBV7-9 to TRBJ2-1; tentative D call: TRBD2 (5 bases). The source of this sequence is a man aged 40-49 years who had recovered from COVID-19. This CDR3 reads CASSPSPRATPEQFF. The CDR3 bases are TGTGCCAGCAGCCCATCCCCGCGGGCAACACCTGAGCAGTTCTTC.